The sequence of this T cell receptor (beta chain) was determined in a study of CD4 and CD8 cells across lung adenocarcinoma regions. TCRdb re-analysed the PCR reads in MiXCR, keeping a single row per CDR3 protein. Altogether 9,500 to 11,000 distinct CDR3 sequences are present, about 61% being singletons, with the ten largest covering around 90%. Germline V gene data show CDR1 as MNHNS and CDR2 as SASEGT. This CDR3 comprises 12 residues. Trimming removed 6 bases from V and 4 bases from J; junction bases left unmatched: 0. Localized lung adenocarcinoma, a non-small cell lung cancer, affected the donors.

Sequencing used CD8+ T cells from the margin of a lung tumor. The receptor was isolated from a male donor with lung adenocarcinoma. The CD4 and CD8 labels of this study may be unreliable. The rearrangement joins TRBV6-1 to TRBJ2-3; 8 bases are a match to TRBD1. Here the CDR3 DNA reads TGTGCCAGCAGACAGGGGGCAGATACGCAGTATTTT. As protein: CASRQGADTQYF.